Below, 27 T cell receptor beta chains from the same sample are listed, as sequenced in a study of cytomegalovirus exposure and HLA in healthy donors. Generated by immunoSEQ multiplex PCR, the TCRdb table keeps only in-frame clones and is missing some. The repertoire includes 66,000 or so clones, around 97% of them detected once, and roughly 1.5% sits in the top ten. Sequencing input: PBMCs. These receptors were taken from a woman in her late teens or twenties in good health and CMV-seropositive.

V gene TRBV27 combines with J gene TRBJ2-2; D call uncertain. CDR3 size: 13 residues. Germline CDR1 is MNHEY and CDR2 is SMNVEV (reference sequence). Trimming left V 3 bases short and J 3 bases short, with 5 bases between. Written as DNA, the CDR3 is TGTGCCAGCAGTTTTCGGGACACCGGGGAGCTGTTTTTT. It is translated as CASSFRDTGELFF.

This chain connects TRBV4-1 to TRBJ2-1, with 13 positions matching TRBD2. The ends lost 1 base at V and 9 bases at J; junction bases unmatched: 3. The CDR3 consists of 15 residues. The V gene's germline CDR1 is MGHRA and CDR2 YSYEKL. CDR3 nucleotides: TGCGCCAGCAGCCAAGGGACTAGCGGGGGCCGTGAGCAGTTCTTC. Translated: CASSQGTSGGREQFF.

The chain couples TRBV28 to TRBJ1-2; 8 bases map to TRBD1. This CDR3 region has 14 residues. V dropped 5 bases and J dropped 7; count of bases not matched to a gene: 9. CDR1 and CDR2 from the germline V gene are MDHEN and SYDVKM. Written as DNA, the CDR3 is TGTGCCAGCAGTCGGACAGGGCAGGGTACTGGCTACACCTTC. As protein: CASSRTGQGTGYTF.

V is TRBV6-4 and J is TRBJ1-2, with a weak D call TRBD1 (6 bases). Per germline, CDR1 MRHNA and CDR2 SNTAGT. The CDR3 sequence is 13 residues long. Trimming removed 0 bases from V and 8 bases from J, with 10 bases in between. This chain's CDR3 is CASSDSWGGGYTF. In nucleotides, the CDR3 is TGTGCCAGCAGTGACTCTTGGGGGGGCGGCTACACCTTC.

V gene TRBV5-6 combines with J gene TRBJ2-1; D is perhaps TRBD2 (6 bases). Trimming pared 4 bases from V and 7 bases from J, leaving 15 bases between. The length of the CDR3 is 14 residues. CDR1 SGHDT and CDR2 YYEEEE come from the germline V gene. CDR3 in DNA: TGTGCCAGCAGCGGCGGACCCCGGGGGAATGAGCAGTTCTTC. Encoded protein: CASSGGPRGNEQFF.

Notes on this clone: One junction end disagrees with the germline gene, perhaps due to a read error. The chain is built from TRBV20-1 and TRBJ1-4; tentative D call: TRBD1 (5 bases). This CDR3 comprises 10 residues. CDR1 DFQATT and CDR2 SNEGSKA come from the germline V gene (reference sequence). CDR3 in DNA: TGCAGTGCGGATCAGCGCTGGGGGGTTTTT. Its protein product is CSADQRWGVF.

The chain links TRBV15 to TRBJ2-1, with a possible D match to TRBD2 (5 bases). CDR1 is LNHNV, CDR2 YYDKDF, per germline (reference sequence). This CDR3 is built from 13 residues. Trimming pared 2 bases from V and 8 bases from J, leaving 10 bases between. The CDR3 region is CATSRQTRDEQFF. CDR3 nucleotide sequence: TGTGCCACCAGCAGACAAACGAGGGATGAGCAGTTCTTC. Based on the CDR3 plus reference TRBV15 and TRBJ2-1, the full variable domain is DAMVIQNPRYQVTQFGKPVTLSCSQTLNHNVMYWYQQKSSQAPKLLFHYYDKDFNNEADTPDNFQSRRPNTSFCFLDIRSPGLGDTAMYLCATSRQTRDEQFFGPGTRLTVL.

CDR3 bases: TGTGCCTGGAGTGGACAGGGGGCGCCTGGAAACACCATATATTTT. It is translated as CAWSGQGAPGNTIYF. This chain links TRBV30 with TRBJ1-3; TRBD1 agrees at 10 bases. CDR3 size: 15 residues. The germline V gene has CDR1 GTSNPN and CDR2 SVGIG (reference sequence). The V and J ends lost 1 base and 2 bases, in that order; junction bases with no gene match: 2.

The V and J genes are TRBV19 and TRBJ2-5; D is unclear. Germline V gene sequence: CDR1 LNHDA, CDR2 SQIVND (reference sequence). Deletions cut 7 bases from V and 1 base from J, with 13 bases between. This CDR3 contains 14 residues. The CDR3, as DNA: TGTGCCAGTACCTTAAACAGTTTCCAAGAGACCCAGTACTTC. Its translation is CASTLNSFQETQYF.

The chain employs TRBV5-1 and TRBJ2-1; 8 bases map to TRBD1. There are 17 residues in the CDR3. Per germline, CDR1 SGHRS and CDR2 YFSETQ. V lost 4 bases, J lost 0 bases, and 9 bases stayed unmatched. The CDR3 coding sequence is TGCGCCAGCAGCGCTGGACAGGGCCAATACTCCTACAATGAGCAGTTCTTC. It yields the protein CASSAGQGQYSYNEQFF.

This sequence joins TRBV6-5 and TRBJ2-1, with a possible D match to TRBD2 (5 bases). The CDR3 sequence is 13 residues long. Germline V gives CDR1 MNHEY, CDR2 SVGAGI. V was shortened by 2 bases and J by 9 bases, with 11 bases between the two germline ends. The CDR3 DNA reads as TGTGCCAGCAGTTACGGGGAGTCACTTGAGCAGTTCTTC. Its protein product is CASSYGESLEQFF.

V gene TRBV28 combines with J gene TRBJ2-7; 9 nucleotides match TRBD1. V lost 7 bases to trimming and J lost 0 bases; unmatched junction nucleotides: 16. The germline V gene encodes CDR1 MDHEN and CDR2 SYDVKM. CDR3 size: 18 residues. The CDR3 loop reads CASTGSDYRGRISYEQYF. CDR3 sequence (DNA): TGTGCCAGCACCGGGTCGGATTACAGGGGGCGTATCTCCTACGAGCAGTACTTC.

This chain joins TRBV4-2 and TRBJ1-3; D perhaps matches TRBD1 (5 bases). This CDR3 contains 16 residues. Trimming removed 2 bases at V and 0 bases at J, with 11 bases between. From germline, CDR1 is LGHNA and CDR2 YNFKEQ. CDR3 residues: CASSQKQDFSGNTIYF. The DNA for the CDR3 is TGTGCCAGCAGCCAAAAACAGGATTTCTCTGGAAACACCATATATTTT.

The count of this clone is one. The CDR3 DNA reads TGCGCCAGCAGTACAGGGTATGACTACAATGAGCAGTTCTTC. This sequence encodes CASSTGYDYNEQFF. The chain uses TRBV5-1 and TRBJ2-1; D may be TRBD1 (6 bases). Trimming removed 5 bases at V and 3 bases at J, with 12 bases between. This CDR3 has 14 amino acids. CDR1 SGHRS and CDR2 YFSETQ come from the germline V gene.

The V gene is TRBV28, the J gene TRBJ2-1; the match to TRBD2 covers 14 bases. CDR1 and CDR2 from the germline V gene are MDHEN and SYDVKM. The ends lost 7 bases at V and 4 bases at J; junction bases unmatched: 15. This CDR3 is 19 amino acids long. CDR3 protein: CASTLKGLAGVKGYNEQFF. DNA for the CDR3: TGTGCCAGCACACTAAAGGGACTAGCGGGAGTAAAGGGTTACAATGAGCAGTTCTTC.

The rearrangement uses TRBV6-5 and TRBJ1-1, with 12 nucleotides matching TRBD1. The length of the CDR3 is 13 residues. Losses at the gene ends were 6 bases for V and 11 bases for J; bases not matched to a gene: 7. The germline V gene encodes CDR1 MNHEY and CDR2 SVGAGI. CDR3 in DNA: TGTGCCAGCAGCCTGGGACAGGGGGCGCGGGCTTTCTTT. This sequence encodes CASSLGQGARAFF.

The chain employs TRBV10-3 and TRBJ2-1; perhaps TRBD2 as D (6 bases). The CDR3 runs 15 residues. The ends were cut back, 0 bases at V and 2 bases at J, with 8 bases in the middle. Germline-derived CDR1 and CDR2 are ENHRY and SYGVKD. The CDR3 here is CAISESGGPYNEQFF. CDR3 nucleotide sequence: TGTGCCATCAGTGAGTCGGGGGGACCCTACAATGAGCAGTTCTTC.

This chain joins TRBV27 and TRBJ1-2; D unclear. The CDR3 consists of 15 residues. Between the trimmed V and J ends, which lost 4 bases and 5 bases, there was a span of 17 bases. Germline V gene sequence: CDR1 MNHEY, CDR2 SMNVEV (reference sequence). CDR3 sequence: CASSYMGIGRYGYTF. DNA of the CDR3: TGTGCCAGCAGTTATATGGGGATCGGGAGATATGGCTACACCTTC.

V usage is TRBV2 and J usage is TRBJ2-1, with 10 nucleotides matching TRBD2. The germline gives CDR1 SNHLY, CDR2 FYNNEI. The CDR3 is made up of 15 amino acids. The trim removed 6 bases at V and 4 bases at J, leaving 6 bases unmatched. The CDR3 reads CASRISSGRYNEQFF. The CDR3 DNA reads as TGTGCCAGCAGGATCTCTAGCGGGAGATACAATGAGCAGTTCTTC.

This clone was detected once. The chain has TRBV5-4 and TRBJ2-7; 7 nucleotides match TRBD1. V was clipped by 2 bases and J by 7 bases; unmatched bases: 12. This CDR3 region has 15 residues. Per the germline V gene, CDR1 is SGHNT and CDR2 is YYREEE (reference sequence). DNA of the CDR3: TGTGCCAGCAGCTTCGCCTTGACAGGGACCTCTGAGCAGTACTTC. This encodes CASSFALTGTSEQYF.

The rearrangement uses TRBV6-1 and TRBJ1-4, with D unresolved. The germline gives CDR1 MNHNS, CDR2 SASEGT. V lost 7 bases, J lost 3 bases, and 12 bases lay in between. This CDR3 has 14 residues. The CDR3, as DNA: TGTGCCAGCACCTGGGCTTTCCCTAATGAAAAACTGTTTTTT. This translates into CASTWAFPNEKLFF.

V and J are TRBV9 and TRBJ2-5, with D possibly matching TRBD1 (6 bases). Trimming removed 0 bases at V and 1 base at J, with 13 bases between. The CDR3 runs to 16 residues. In germline, CDR1 is SGDLS, CDR2 YYNGEE. The CDR3 protein is CASSVEVGDIQETQYF. Written as DNA, the CDR3 is TGTGCCAGCAGCGTAGAAGTAGGGGACATCCAAGAGACCCAGTACTTC.

The genes are TRBV27 and TRBJ2-1; possible D gene TRBD2, 6 bases. The CDR3 consists of 14 residues. V was pared by 7 bases and J by 0 bases, with 10 bases between. Germline CDR1 is MNHEY and CDR2 is SMNVEV (reference sequence). This chain's CDR3 is CASKTDYSYNEQFF. DNA for the CDR3: TGTGCCAGCAAAACGGACTACTCCTACAATGAGCAGTTCTTC.

This chain uses TRBV30 with TRBJ2-2, with TRBD2 matching over 7 bases. This CDR3 contains 14 residues. Germline V gene sequence: CDR1 GTSNPN, CDR2 SVGIG (reference sequence). V shed 5 bases, J shed 0 bases, and the junction held 3 bases outside the gene matches. The CDR3 DNA reads as TGTGCCTGGGGCGGGAGCTCGAACACCGGGGAGCTGTTTTTT. This gives the protein CAWGGSSNTGELFF.

The chain recombines TRBV6-5 with TRBJ2-7, with TRBD1 as a possible D gene (5 bases). Trimming pared 1 base from V and 7 bases from J, leaving 17 bases between. CDR3 length: 15 residues. Looked up from germline, CDR1 is MNHEY and CDR2 is SVGAGI. CDR3 residues: CASSYLRGRLGEQYF. Here the CDR3 DNA reads TGTGCCAGCAGTTACTTAAGGGGTAGGCTAGGAGAGCAGTACTTC.

The chain has TRBV5-3 and TRBJ1-5; weak D call: TRBD1 (5 bases). TRBV5-3 qualifies as an ORF whose function is uncertain. V was shortened by 1 base and J by 0 bases, with 11 bases between the two germline ends. The CDR3 extends over 16 amino acids. This chain's CDR3 is CARSLNQDSSNQPQHF. In DNA form, the CDR3 reads TGTGCCAGAAGCTTGAATCAAGACAGTAGCAATCAGCCCCAGCATTTT.

The chain carries TRBV30 and TRBJ1-1, with no clear D. V lost 0 bases, J lost 6 bases, and 11 bases lay in between. This CDR3 is built from 13 residues. Looked up from germline, CDR1 is GTSNPN and CDR2 is SVGIG (reference sequence). The CDR3: CAWSVFPGSEAFF. In DNA, the CDR3 is TGTGCCTGGAGTGTATTTCCGGGTTCTGAAGCTTTCTTT.